This T cell receptor (beta chain) was sequenced during a study of cytomegalovirus exposure and HLA in healthy donors. Findings and caveats of the study: Several of the most significant clusters appeared linked to common viral pathogens, based on a later analysis.

Germline CDR1 SEHNR, CDR2 FQNEAQ (reference sequence). Deletions cut 1 base from V and 3 bases from J, with 10 bases between. The CDR3 totals 14 residues. The study ran its PCR with 60 Vbeta and 13 Jbeta primers. Profiling relied on immunoSEQ multiplex PCR, and the TCRdb table lists in-frame clones only, not all of them. In the table there are about 130,000 clones, around 76% of which are singletons. This clone was seen a handful of times. Its antigen is as yet unknown. The genes are TRBV7-9 and TRBJ2-7; D unresolved. This clonotype was sampled from a male donor in good health and CMV-seronegative. Sequencing was done on a sample of PBMCs. CDR3 coding DNA: TGTGCCAGCAGCTTAGGATTGGCCGACTACGAGCAGTACTTC. Its protein product is CASSLGLADYEQYF.